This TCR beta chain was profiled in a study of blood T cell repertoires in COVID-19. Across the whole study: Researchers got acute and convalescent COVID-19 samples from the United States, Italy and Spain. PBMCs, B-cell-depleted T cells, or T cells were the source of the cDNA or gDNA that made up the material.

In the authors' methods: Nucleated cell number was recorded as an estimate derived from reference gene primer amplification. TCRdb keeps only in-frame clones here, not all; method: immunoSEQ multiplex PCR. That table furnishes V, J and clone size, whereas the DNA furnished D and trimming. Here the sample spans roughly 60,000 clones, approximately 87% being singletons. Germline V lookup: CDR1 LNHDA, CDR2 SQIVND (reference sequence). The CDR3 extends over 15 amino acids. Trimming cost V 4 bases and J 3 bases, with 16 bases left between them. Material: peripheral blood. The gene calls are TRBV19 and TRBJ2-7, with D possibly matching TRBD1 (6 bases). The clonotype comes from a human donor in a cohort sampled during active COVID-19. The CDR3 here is CASSTSGTPYYEQYF. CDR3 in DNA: TGTGCCAGTAGTACTTCCGGGACACCCTACTACGAGCAGTACTTC.